Shown below are 5 T cell receptor beta chains from a single sample sequenced in a study of tumor and adjacent non-tumor tissue in lung cancer. A modified ARM-PCR protocol with three rounds of nested PCR amplified TCRbeta. TCRdb re-derived calls from the multiplex PCR reads in MiXCR, one entry per CDR3 protein. This sample has roughly 66,000 distinct CDR3 sequences; more than 70% occur once, and the top ten carry 25% to 30%. The template was RNA from unsorted bulk tissue. Source material: lung tumor tissue. The receptors shown here come from a man between 60 and 70 years old with non-small cell lung cancer.

For this clonotype: At one end the junction does not follow the germline gene, possibly because of a read error. The chain employs TRBV6-5 and TRBJ1-2, with D perhaps matching TRBD1 (6 bases). Germline CDR1 and CDR2: MNHEY and SVGAGI. This CDR3 region has 14 residues. CDR3 amino acids: CTSTLTQGNNGYTF. For the CDR3, the DNA is TGTACCAGCACCCTAACACAGGGTAACAATGGCTACACCTTC.

This clonotype was detected only once. Given the absence of the conserved phenylalanine or tryptophan at the CDR3 end, a read error is likely. The rearrangement uses TRBV12-3 or TRBV12-4 and TRBJ2-3, with D perhaps TRBD1 or TRBD2 (5 bases each). Trimming removed 3 bases at V and 0 bases at J, with 10 bases between. The CDR3 has 15 residues. In nucleotides, the CDR3 is TGTGCCAGCAGTTTTTGGGACCCAAGCACAGATACGCAGTATGTT. This translates into CASSFWDPSTDTQYV.

About this clonotype: This is likely a read error, given that the CDR3 carries no conserved phenylalanine or tryptophan at its end. The rearrangement joins TRBV5-6 to TRBJ2-2; D gene unclear. CDR1 and CDR2 (germline): SGHDT, YYEEEE. V shed 1 base and J shed 0 bases, with 7 bases lying between them. The CDR3 covers 15 residues. CDR3 protein: CASSLSSANTGELFY. Written as DNA, the CDR3 is TGTGCCAGCAGCTTGAGCAGTGCGAACACCGGGGAGCTGTTTTAT.

V usage is TRBV20-1 and J usage is TRBJ2-3, with D possibly being TRBD2 (6 bases). The CDR3 covers 11 residues. Germline loops: CDR1 DFQATT, CDR2 SNEGSKA (reference sequence). The CDR3 nucleotides read TGCAGAGCTGGCGGGACTGACACGCAGTATTTT. This gives the protein CRAGGTDTQYF.

This clonotype was found once. The V and J genes are TRBV12-3 or TRBV12-4 and TRBJ2-1; D might be TRBD1 or TRBD2, each matching 6 bases. Trimming stripped 6 bases from V and 16 bases from J, with 28 bases between. CDR3 length equals 15 residues. The CDR3 sequence is CASSATGRVGGEDFF. The CDR3 DNA reads TGTGCCAGCAGCGCGACAGGTCGGGTCGGGGGTGAGGATTTCTTC.